The entry below describes one T cell receptor (beta chain). Its target is unknown. In the PCR, 60 Vbeta and 13 Jbeta primers were used. The data were produced by immunoSEQ multiplex PCR, yet TCRdb's version contains in-frame clones alone and is incomplete. This table has about 140,000 clones, about 76% appearing once. This entry belongs to a study of cytomegalovirus exposure and HLA in healthy donors. Whole-study findings and limits: Most TCR sequences were uncommon, yet certain public TCRs appeared in many donors. It was assumed in the presence/absence analyses that sequencing depth was roughly uniform across donors.

Trimming took 2 bases from V and 0 from J, leaving 8 bases between them. The CDR3 has 16 amino acids. CDR1 is ENHRY, CDR2 SYGVKD, per germline. Sequenced sample: PBMCs. The V call is TRBV10-3, the J call TRBJ1-6; D unresolved. This TCR came from a female donor in good health and CMV-seronegative. The CDR3 sequence: CAISERGSSYNSPLHF. Written as DNA, the CDR3 is TGTGCCATCAGTGAGAGAGGGAGCTCCTATAATTCACCCCTCCACTTT.